A single sample is the source of the 10 T cell receptor beta chains below, sequenced in a study of monozygotic twins with cystic fibrosis. TCRdb's copy holds only in-frame clones and misses some; the assay was immunoSEQ multiplex PCR. Here the sample spans roughly 15,000 clones, 85% to 95% being singletons. Sequencing used blood. The source of these receptors is a girl aged 2 to 10 with cystic fibrosis.

As for this clone: One junction end disagrees with the germline gene, perhaps due to a read error. This chain joins TRBV19 and TRBJ2-7; 16 nucleotides align to TRBD2. The length of the CDR3 is 17 residues. Germline CDR1 reads LNHDA; CDR2 reads SQIVND (reference sequence). This CDR3 is CASSMGLAGGPRVPRHF. The CDR3 DNA reads TGTGCCAGTAGTATGGGACTAGCGGGAGGGCCCCGGGTCCCCAGGCACTTC.

The rearrangement joins TRBV27 to TRBJ2-7, with D unresolved. Trimming took off 3 bases at V and 4 bases at J, with 16 bases between the two ends. The CDR3 length is 15 residues. Germline V gene sequence: CDR1 MNHEY, CDR2 SMNVEV (reference sequence). The CDR3 DNA follows: TGTGCCAGCAGTTTGATTCCAGGATTGGGTTACGAGCAGTACTTC. This encodes CASSLIPGLGYEQYF.

The chain couples TRBV10-1 to TRBJ2-3, with a possible D match to TRBD1 (5 bases). Germline CDR1 WNHNN, CDR2 SYGVQD (reference sequence). This CDR3 comprises 12 residues. V lost 3 bases and J lost 11, with 12 bases in between. CDR3 protein: CASSDWTPLQYF. The CDR3 DNA follows: TGCGCCAGCAGTGATTGGACACCGTTGCAGTATTTT.

The chain carries TRBV28 and TRBJ2-7; 9 bases line up with TRBD1. The trim removed 5 bases at V and 7 bases at J, leaving 9 bases unmatched. The CDR3 extends over 14 amino acids. Looked up from germline, CDR1 is MDHEN and CDR2 is SYDVKM. The CDR3 loop reads CASSRPGTGKEQYF. Written as DNA, the CDR3 is TGTGCCAGCAGTAGACCCGGGACAGGGAAGGAGCAGTACTTC.

The chain has TRBV4-1 and TRBJ2-5, with 11 bases that match TRBD1. Trimming cost V 3 bases and J 5 bases; bases outside gene matches: 11. Per germline, CDR1 MGHRA and CDR2 YSYEKL. The length of the CDR3 is 17 residues. CDR3 DNA sequence: TGCGCCAGCAGCCAGTCTCCCGGGACAGGGGGGTTGGAGACCCAGTACTTC. It is translated as CASSQSPGTGGLETQYF.

This clone was picked up one time. The chain couples TRBV29-1 to TRBJ2-7, with TRBD1 matching 7 bases. The germline V gene has CDR1 SQVTM and CDR2 ANQGSEA. V dropped 6 bases and J dropped 0; count of bases not matched to a gene: 11. CDR3 length equals 15 residues. In DNA, the CDR3 is TGCAGCGTCATATACAGGGGCCAGAGCTCCTACGAGCAGTACTTC. This encodes CSVIYRGQSSYEQYF.

The chain carries TRBV7-3 and TRBJ1-2; D is unclear. CDR3 length: 16 amino acids. Germline V lookup: CDR1 SGHTA, CDR2 FQGTGA. V was trimmed by 3 bases and J by 5 bases, leaving 19 bases between them. The CDR3: CASSFDVPPTRYGYTF. The CDR3 nucleotides are TGTGCCAGCAGCTTTGATGTTCCCCCTACGAGATATGGCTACACCTTC.

The chain joins TRBV5-1 to TRBJ1-1, with a weak D call TRBD1 (6 bases). CDR1 is SGHRS, CDR2 YFSETQ, per germline. CDR3 length equals 16 residues. Trimming took off 5 bases at V and 1 base at J, with 18 bases between the two ends. CDR3 loop: CASSFTTTGRNTEAFF. CDR3 nucleotide sequence: TGCGCCAGCAGTTTTACCACGACAGGTAGGAACACTGAAGCTTTCTTT. The full variable domain, in which reference TRBV5-1 and TRBJ1-1 provide the parts outside the CDR3, is KAGVTQTPRYLIKTRGQQVTLSCSPISGHRSVSWYQQTPGQGLQFLFEYFSETQRNKGNFPGRFSGRQFSNSRSEMNVSTLELGDSALYLCASSFTTTGRNTEAFFGQGTRLTVV.

This clone was observed a single time. J is TRBJ1-2 and V is TRBV7-8, with a possible D match to TRBD1 (5 bases). The CDR3 covers 16 residues. CDR1 and CDR2 from the germline V gene are SGHVS and FQNEAQ. With 1 base removed from V and 2 bases from J, the gap between germline ends came to 14 bases. This CDR3 is CASSLGLWGINYGYTF. The DNA of the CDR3 is TGTGCCAGCAGCTTAGGGTTGTGGGGGATCAACTATGGCTACACCTTC. Combining the CDR3 with reference TRBV7-8 and TRBJ1-2 gives the whole variable domain GAGVSQSPRYKVAKRGQDVALRCDPISGHVSLFWYQQALGQGPEFLTYFQNEAQLDKSGLPSDRFFAERPEGSVSTLKIQRTQQEDSAVYLCASSLGLWGINYGYTFGSGTRLTVV.

The chain combines TRBV5-1 with TRBJ1-3; no clear D gene. V gave up 6 bases and J gave up 0 bases, with 13 bases separating them. From germline, CDR1 is SGHRS and CDR2 YFSETQ. The CDR3 contains 15 residues. Here the CDR3 DNA reads TGCGCCAGCACTACGGGAGCAGCCTCTGGAAACACCATATATTTT. This gives the protein CASTTGAASGNTIYF.